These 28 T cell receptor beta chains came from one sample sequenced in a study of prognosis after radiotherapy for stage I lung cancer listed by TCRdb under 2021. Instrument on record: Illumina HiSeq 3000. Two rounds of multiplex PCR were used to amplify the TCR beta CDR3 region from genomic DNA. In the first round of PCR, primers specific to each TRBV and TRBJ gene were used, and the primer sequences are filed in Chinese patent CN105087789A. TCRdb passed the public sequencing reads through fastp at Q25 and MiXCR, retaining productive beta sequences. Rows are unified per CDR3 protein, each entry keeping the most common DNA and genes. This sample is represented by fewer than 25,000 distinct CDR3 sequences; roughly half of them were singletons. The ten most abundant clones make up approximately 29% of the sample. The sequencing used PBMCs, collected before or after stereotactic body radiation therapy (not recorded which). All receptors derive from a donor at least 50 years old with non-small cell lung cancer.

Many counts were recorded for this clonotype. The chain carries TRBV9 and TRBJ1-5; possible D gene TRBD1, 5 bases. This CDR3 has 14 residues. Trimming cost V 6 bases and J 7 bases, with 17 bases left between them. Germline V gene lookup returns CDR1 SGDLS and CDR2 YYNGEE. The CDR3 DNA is TGTGCCAGCACCCCCGGGGCGGTGGAACAGCCCCAGCATTTT. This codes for CASTPGAVEQPQHF.

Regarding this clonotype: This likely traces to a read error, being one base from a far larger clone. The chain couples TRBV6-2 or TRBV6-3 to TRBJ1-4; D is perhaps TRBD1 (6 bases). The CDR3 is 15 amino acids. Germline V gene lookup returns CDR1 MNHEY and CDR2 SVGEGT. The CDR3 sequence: CASSYRPHEGEKMFF. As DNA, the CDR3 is TGTGCCAGCAGTTACCGGCCACACGAGGGGGAAAAAATGTTTTTT.

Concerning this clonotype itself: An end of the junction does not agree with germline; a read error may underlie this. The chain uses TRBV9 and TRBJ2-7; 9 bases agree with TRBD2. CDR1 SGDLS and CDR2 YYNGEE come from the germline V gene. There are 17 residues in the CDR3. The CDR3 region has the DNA TGTGCCAGCAGCGTAGATGGGCTAGCGGGGACACCCTACGACCAGTACTTC. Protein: CASSVDGLAGTPYDQYF.

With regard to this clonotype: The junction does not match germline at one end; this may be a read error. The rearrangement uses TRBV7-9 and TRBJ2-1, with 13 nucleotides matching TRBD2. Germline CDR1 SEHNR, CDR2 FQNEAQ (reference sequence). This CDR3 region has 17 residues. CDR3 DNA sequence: TGCGCCAGCAGCCAAAAACGGACTAGCGGGAGTTTAAATGAGCAGTTCTTC. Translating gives CASSQKRTSGSLNEQFF. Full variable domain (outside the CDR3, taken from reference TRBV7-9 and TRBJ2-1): DTGVSQNPRHKITKRGQNVTFRCDPISEHNRLYWYRQTLGQGPEFLTYFQNEAQLEKSRLLSDRFSAERPKGSFSTLEIQRTEQGDSAMYLCASSQKRTSGSLNEQFFGPGTRLTVL.

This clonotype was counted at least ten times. The CDR3 reads CASSYGRGKTDTQYF. CDR3 nucleotides: TGTGCCAGCAGCTACGGGCGGGGCAAGACAGATACGCAGTATTTT. The V call is TRBV9, the J call TRBJ2-3; perhaps TRBD2 as D (6 bases). CDR1 is SGDLS, CDR2 YYNGEE, per germline. The CDR3 length is 15 residues. V was cut by 4 bases and J by 3 bases, with 15 bases left in between.

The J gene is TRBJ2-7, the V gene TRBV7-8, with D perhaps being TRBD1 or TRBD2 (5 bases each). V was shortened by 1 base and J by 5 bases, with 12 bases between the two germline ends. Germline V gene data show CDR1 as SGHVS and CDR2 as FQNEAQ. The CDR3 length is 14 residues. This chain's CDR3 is CASSLEAGTHEQYF. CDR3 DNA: TGTGCCAGCAGCTTAGAGGCAGGGACCCACGAGCAGTACTTC.

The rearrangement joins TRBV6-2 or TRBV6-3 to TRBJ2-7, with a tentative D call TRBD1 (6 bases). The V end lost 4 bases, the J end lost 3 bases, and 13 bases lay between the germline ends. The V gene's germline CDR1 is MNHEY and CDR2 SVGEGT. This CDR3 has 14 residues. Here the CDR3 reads CASSWGTYHYEQYF. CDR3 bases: TGTGCCAGCAGTTGGGGGACATACCACTACGAGCAGTACTTC.

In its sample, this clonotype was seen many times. The CDR3 region is CASSVVLASMQYF. Here the CDR3 DNA reads TGTGCCAGCAGCGTAGTGCTAGCCTCTATGCAGTATTTT. The rearrangement uses TRBV9 and TRBJ2-3, with D perhaps matching TRBD2 (5 bases). The ends were cut back, 0 bases at V and 11 bases at J, with 13 bases in the middle. This CDR3 is 13 amino acids long. CDR1 and CDR2 (germline): SGDLS, YYNGEE.

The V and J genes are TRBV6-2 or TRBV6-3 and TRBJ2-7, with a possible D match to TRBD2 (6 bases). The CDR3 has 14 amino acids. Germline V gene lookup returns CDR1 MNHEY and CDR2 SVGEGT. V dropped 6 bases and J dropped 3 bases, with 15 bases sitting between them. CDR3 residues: CASSEGRDFYEQYF. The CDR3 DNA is TGTGCCAGCAGCGAAGGGCGGGATTTCTACGAGCAGTACTTC.

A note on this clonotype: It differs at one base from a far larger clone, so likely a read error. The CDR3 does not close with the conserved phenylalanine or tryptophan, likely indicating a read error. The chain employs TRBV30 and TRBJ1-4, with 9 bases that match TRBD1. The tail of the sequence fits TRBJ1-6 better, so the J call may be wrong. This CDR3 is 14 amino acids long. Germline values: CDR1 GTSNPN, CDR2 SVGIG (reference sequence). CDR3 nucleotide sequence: TGTGCCTGGAGCCGGGACAGGGTGAATTCACCCCTCCACTCT. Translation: CAWSRDRVNSPLHS.

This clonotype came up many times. The CDR3 DNA is TGTGCCAGCAGCCAACTGGGGATCGAGACCCAGTACTTC. Translating it yields CASSQLGIETQYF. This sequence joins TRBV3-1 and TRBJ2-5; D is unresolved. Trimming shortened V by 2 bases and J by 5 bases, and 9 bases separated the two germline ends. This CDR3 region has 13 residues. Germline V gives CDR1 LGHDT, CDR2 YNNKEL (reference sequence).

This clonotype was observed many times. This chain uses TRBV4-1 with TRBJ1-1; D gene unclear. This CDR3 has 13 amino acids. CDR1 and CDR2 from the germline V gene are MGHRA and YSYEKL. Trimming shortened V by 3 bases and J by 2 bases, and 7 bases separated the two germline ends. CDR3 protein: CASSQLENTEAFF. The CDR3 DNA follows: TGCGCCAGCAGCCAGCTAGAAAACACTGAAGCTTTCTTT.

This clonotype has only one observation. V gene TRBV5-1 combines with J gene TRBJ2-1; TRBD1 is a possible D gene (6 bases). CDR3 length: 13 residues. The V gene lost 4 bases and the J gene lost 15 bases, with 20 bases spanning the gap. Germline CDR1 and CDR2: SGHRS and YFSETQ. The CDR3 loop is CASSLNIQGSRFF. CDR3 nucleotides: TGCGCCAGCAGCCTGAACATACAGGGATCGCGGTTCTTC. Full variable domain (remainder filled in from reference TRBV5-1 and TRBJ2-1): KAGVTQTPRYLIKTRGQQVTLSCSPISGHRSVSWYQQTPGQGLQFLFEYFSETQRNKGNFPGRFSGRQFSNSRSEMNVSTLELGDSALYLCASSLNIQGSRFFGPGTRLTVL.

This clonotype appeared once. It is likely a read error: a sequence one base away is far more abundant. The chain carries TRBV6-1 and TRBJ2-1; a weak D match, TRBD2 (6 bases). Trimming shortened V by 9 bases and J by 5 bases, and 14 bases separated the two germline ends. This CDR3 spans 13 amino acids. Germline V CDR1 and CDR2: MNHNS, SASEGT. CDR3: CARSSWEDNEQFF. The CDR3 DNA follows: TGTGCCAGAAGCTCCTGGGAGGACAATGAGCAGTTCTTC.

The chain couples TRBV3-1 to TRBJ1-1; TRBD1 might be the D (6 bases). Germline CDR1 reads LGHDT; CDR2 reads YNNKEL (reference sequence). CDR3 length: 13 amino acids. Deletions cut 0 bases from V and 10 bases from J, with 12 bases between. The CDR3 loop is CASSQDGQSSAFF. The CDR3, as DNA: TGTGCCAGCAGCCAAGATGGACAGTCGTCAGCTTTCTTT.

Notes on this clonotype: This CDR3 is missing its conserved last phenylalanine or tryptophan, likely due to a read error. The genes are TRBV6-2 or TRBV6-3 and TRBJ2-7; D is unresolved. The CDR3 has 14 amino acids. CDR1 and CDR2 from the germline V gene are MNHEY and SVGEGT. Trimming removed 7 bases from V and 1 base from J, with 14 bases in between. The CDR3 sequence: CASIHGPSSYEQYL. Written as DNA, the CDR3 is TGTGCCAGCATACATGGACCCTCATCCTACGAGCAGTACCTC.

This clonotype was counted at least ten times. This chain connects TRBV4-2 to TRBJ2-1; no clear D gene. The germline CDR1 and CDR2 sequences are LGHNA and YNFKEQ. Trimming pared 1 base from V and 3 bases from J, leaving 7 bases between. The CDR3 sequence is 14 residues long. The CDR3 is CASSQANGYNEQFF. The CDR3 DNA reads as TGTGCCAGCAGCCAAGCTAATGGCTACAATGAGCAGTTCTTC.

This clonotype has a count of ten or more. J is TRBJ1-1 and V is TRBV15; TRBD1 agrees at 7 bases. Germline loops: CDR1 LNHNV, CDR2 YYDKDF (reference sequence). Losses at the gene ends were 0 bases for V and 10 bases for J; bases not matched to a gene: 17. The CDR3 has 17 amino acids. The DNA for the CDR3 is TGTGCCACCAGCAGAGATCCCACCAAACAGGGGACACTAGGAGCTTTCTTT. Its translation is CATSRDPTKQGTLGAFF.

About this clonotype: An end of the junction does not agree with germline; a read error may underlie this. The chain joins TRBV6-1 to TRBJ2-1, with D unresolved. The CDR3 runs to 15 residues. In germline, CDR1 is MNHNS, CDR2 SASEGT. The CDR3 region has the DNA TGTGTCAGCAGTACATCCCTCCGGAGTTGGAATGAGCAGTTCTTC. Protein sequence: CVSSTSLRSWNEQFF.

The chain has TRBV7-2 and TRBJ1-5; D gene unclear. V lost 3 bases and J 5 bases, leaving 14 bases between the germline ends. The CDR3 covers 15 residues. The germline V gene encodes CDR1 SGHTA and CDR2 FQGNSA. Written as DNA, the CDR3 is TGTGCCAGCAGCTTGGGGAGGATGTGTGATCAGCCCCAGCATTTT. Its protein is CASSLGRMCDQPQHF.

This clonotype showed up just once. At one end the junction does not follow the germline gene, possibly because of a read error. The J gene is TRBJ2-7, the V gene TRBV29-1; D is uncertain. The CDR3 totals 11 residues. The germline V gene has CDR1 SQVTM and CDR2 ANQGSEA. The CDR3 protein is CIVVSRNEQYF. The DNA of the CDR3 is TGCATCGTTGTTAGTCGGAACGAGCAGTACTTC.

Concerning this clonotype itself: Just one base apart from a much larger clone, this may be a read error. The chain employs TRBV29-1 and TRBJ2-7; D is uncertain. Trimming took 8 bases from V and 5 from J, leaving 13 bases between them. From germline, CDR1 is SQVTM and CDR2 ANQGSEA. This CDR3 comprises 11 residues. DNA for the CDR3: TGCAGCTTTGTTAGTTGGAACGAGCAGTACTTC. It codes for CSFVSWNEQYF.

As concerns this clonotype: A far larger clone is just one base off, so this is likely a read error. The CDR3 here is CASSPGPGDIGELFF. The CDR3 bases are TGTGCCAGCAGCCCCGGCCCGGGGGACATCGGGGAGCTGTTTTTT. V and J are TRBV6-2 or TRBV6-3 and TRBJ2-2; tentatively, D is TRBD1 or TRBD2 (6 bases each). Trimming stripped 6 bases from V and 7 bases from J, with 18 bases between. CDR3 length: 15 amino acids. Germline values: CDR1 MNHEY, CDR2 SVGEGT.

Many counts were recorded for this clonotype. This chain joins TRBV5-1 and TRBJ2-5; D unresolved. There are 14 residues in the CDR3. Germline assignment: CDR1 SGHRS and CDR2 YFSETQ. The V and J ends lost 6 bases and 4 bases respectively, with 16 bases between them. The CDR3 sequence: CASTPPRSGETQYF. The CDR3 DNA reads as TGCGCCAGCACCCCGCCCAGGTCCGGAGAGACCCAGTACTTC.

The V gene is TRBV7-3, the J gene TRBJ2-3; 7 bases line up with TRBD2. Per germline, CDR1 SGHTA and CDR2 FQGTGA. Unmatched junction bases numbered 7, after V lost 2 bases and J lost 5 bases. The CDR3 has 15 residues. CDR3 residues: CASSLLAVGGDTQYF. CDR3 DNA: TGTGCCAGCAGCTTACTAGCGGTAGGAGGAGATACGCAGTATTTT. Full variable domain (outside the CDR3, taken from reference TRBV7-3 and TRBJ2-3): GAGVSQTPSNKVTEKGKYVELRCDPISGHTALYWYRQSLGQGPEFLIYFQGTGAADDSGLPNDRFFAVRPEGSVSTLKIQRTERGDSAVYLCASSLLAVGGDTQYFGPGTRLTVL.

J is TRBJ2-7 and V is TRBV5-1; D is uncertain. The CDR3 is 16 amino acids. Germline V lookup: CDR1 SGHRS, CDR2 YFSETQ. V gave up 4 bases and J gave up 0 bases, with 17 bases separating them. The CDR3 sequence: CASSPVGGASSYEQYF. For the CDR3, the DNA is TGCGCCAGCAGCCCCGTTGGCGGCGCGAGCTCCTACGAGCAGTACTTC.

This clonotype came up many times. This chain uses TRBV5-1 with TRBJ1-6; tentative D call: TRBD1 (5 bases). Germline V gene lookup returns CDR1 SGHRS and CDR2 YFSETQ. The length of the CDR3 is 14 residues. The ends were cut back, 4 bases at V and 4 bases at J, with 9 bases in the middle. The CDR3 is CASSVQGYNSPLHF. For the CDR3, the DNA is TGCGCCAGCAGCGTTCAGGGTTATAATTCACCCCTCCACTTT. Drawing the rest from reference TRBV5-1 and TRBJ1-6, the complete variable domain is KAGVTQTPRYLIKTRGQQVTLSCSPISGHRSVSWYQQTPGQGLQFLFEYFSETQRNKGNFPGRFSGRQFSNSRSEMNVSTLELGDSALYLCASSVQGYNSPLHFGNGTRLTVT.

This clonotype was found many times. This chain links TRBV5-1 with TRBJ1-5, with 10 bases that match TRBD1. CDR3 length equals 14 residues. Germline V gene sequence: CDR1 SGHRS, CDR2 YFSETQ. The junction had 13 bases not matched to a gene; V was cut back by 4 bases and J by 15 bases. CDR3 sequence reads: CASSPTGGAGGWHF. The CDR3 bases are TGCGCCAGCAGCCCGACAGGGGGCGCGGGAGGATGGCATTTT.